This TCR beta chain came from a study of shared clonotypes between healthy human individuals. Profiling relied on immunoSEQ multiplex PCR, and the TCRdb table lists in-frame clones only, not all of them. The sample has just over 2,000,000 clones, 85% to 95% seen once. Naive CD45RA+ and memory CD45RA-negative subsets were split from CD4+ cells. A note on this clone: Its specificity is not known.

The germline V gene has CDR1 SQVTM and CDR2 ANQGSEA. The CDR3 has 13 residues. The J segment lost 5 bases and the V segment lost 5 bases, leaving 9 bases of the junction unmatched. Study-wide points: A reduction in generation probabilities was seen for non-shared clonotypes relative to those shared by all four donors.

The gene calls are TRBV29-1 and TRBJ2-7, with 7 bases lining up with TRBD1. Input material: naive CD4+ T cells sorted from blood. Indicated subset: CD45RA+ positively selected. This clonotype was sampled from a man in his late teens or twenties in good health. CDR3 amino acids: CSVHTGVKDEQYF. The CDR3 bases are TGCAGCGTTCATACAGGGGTGAAGGACGAGCAGTACTTC.